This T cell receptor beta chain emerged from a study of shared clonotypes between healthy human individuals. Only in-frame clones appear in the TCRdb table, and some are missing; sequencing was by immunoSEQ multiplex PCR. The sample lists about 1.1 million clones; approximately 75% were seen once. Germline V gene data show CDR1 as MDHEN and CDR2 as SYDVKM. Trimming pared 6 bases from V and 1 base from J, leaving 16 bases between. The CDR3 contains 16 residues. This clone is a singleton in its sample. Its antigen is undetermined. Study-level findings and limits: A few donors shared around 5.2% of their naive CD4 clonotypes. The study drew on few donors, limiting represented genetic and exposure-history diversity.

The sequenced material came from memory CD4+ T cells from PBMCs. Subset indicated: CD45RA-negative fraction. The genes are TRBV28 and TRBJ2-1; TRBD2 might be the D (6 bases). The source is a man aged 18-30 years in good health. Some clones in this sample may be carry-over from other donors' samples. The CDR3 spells CASRSRLGTSYNEQFF. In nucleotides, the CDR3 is TGTGCCAGCAGATCAAGACTCGGGACTTCCTACAATGAGCAGTTCTTC.